This T cell receptor beta chain was sequenced during a study of PD-1 blockade in classical Hodgkin lymphoma. CDR1 SGHRS and CDR2 YFSETQ come from the germline V gene. Trimming stripped 7 bases from V and 4 bases from J, with 15 bases between. The CDR3 runs to 14 residues. On this clone itself: Its antigen is not known.

The time point here: cycle 4 day 1 (C4D1), after less than seven weeks of nivolumab. Every patient was affected by relapse after autologous stem cell transplantation, while exposure to brentuximab vedotin was not uniform. Generated by immunoSEQ multiplex PCR, the TCRdb table keeps only in-frame clones and is missing some. There are under 80,000 clones in the sample; nearly 90% occur only once, and about 8.1% lies in the top ten. Study results and limitations: CD4+ TCR diversity, unlike CD8+, climbed significantly by C4D1.

The TCR sequence derives from a human donor with classical Hodgkin lymphoma. The starting material was peripheral blood mononuclear cells (PBMCs), obtained before the fourth cycle of nivolumab. J is TRBJ1-3 and V is TRBV5-1, with unresolved D. The CDR3 DNA is TGCGCCAGCCGCCGTCTGGATACAGGAAACACCATATATTTT. This gives the protein CASRRLDTGNTIYF. Full variable domain (rest looked up from reference TRBV5-1 and TRBJ1-3): KAGVTQTPRYLIKTRGQQVTLSCSPISGHRSVSWYQQTPGQGLQFLFEYFSETQRNKGNFPGRFSGRQFSNSRSEMNVSTLELGDSALYLCASRRLDTGNTIYFGEGSWLTVV.